A single sample gave rise to the 30 T cell receptor beta chains below, sequenced in a study of T cell responses to AZD1222 COVID-19 vaccine (dated by TCRdb to about 2021). Library method: the immunoSEQ multiplex PCR assay. TCRdb took over this immuneACCESS table, retaining in-frame rearrangements with V and J assigned. Such tables are incomplete; in checked studies, under half of the missing clones stem from an unresolved V gene, and the remainder is unexplained. The sample data list roughly 110,000 clones, and roughly 88% of these were observed just once. In total, the top ten clones hold about 6% of the sample. Read against the paper, the sample's time point label means: about 28 days (+/-7) after the second vaccine dose. The sequencing here drew on peripheral blood, taken 28 days after the second AZD1222 dose. These receptors originate from an adult who received the AZD1222 COVID-19 vaccine.

This clone was seen only a few times. The junction and the germline gene differ at one end; a read error may be behind it. The rearrangement uses TRBV10-3 and TRBJ2-2; D may be TRBD1 (6 bases). Germline V gene sequence: CDR1 ENHRY, CDR2 SYGVKD. The CDR3 loop spans 17 amino acids. Written as DNA, the CDR3 is TGTGCCAGCAGTCACAGGGATCTTTTCCTTGTACCCGGGGAGCTGTTTTTT. Translation gives CASSHRDLFLVPGELFF.

A single count supports this clone. This chain connects TRBV28 to TRBJ1-2, with TRBD1 matching 11 bases. Germline V gene sequence: CDR1 MDHEN, CDR2 SYDVKM. The CDR3 consists of 14 residues. V was clipped by 11 bases and J by 5 bases; unmatched bases: 10. CDR3 nucleotides: TGTGCCCATCGGGGACAGGGGGGGAAGTATGGCTACACCTTC. Translation: CAHRGQGGKYGYTF.

This chain joins TRBV4-2 and TRBJ1-3; no firm D call. The ends were cut back, 1 base at V and 0 bases at J, with 7 bases in the middle. The CDR3 is 15 amino acids. Germline values: CDR1 LGHNA, CDR2 YNFKEQ. CDR3 sequence (DNA): TGTGCCAGCAGCCAAGTTGGGTACTCTGGAAACACCATATATTTT. Protein product: CASSQVGYSGNTIYF.

This clone has just a few counts. The rearrangement joins TRBV5-1 to TRBJ2-5; D not resolved. CDR3 size: 13 residues. Looked up from germline, CDR1 is SGHRS and CDR2 is YFSETQ. Trimming took off 1 base at V and 5 bases at J, with 9 bases between the two ends. CDR3 DNA: TGCGCCAGCAGCTTGAGGCCTCAGGAGACCCAGTACTTC. Translation: CASSLRPQETQYF.

The chain is built from TRBV19 and TRBJ1-5; unclear D gene. The CDR3 spans 14 residues. Trimming left V 7 bases short and J 5 bases short, with 15 bases between. Germline V gene data show CDR1 as LNHDA and CDR2 as SQIVND (reference sequence). The CDR3 region is CASKSGIKDQPQHF. The CDR3 nucleotides read TGTGCCAGTAAGAGTGGCATTAAGGATCAGCCCCAGCATTTT.

The gene calls are TRBV5-1 and TRBJ1-5; D possibly corresponds to TRBD1 (6 bases). The CDR3 is made up of 15 amino acids. Between the trimmed V and J ends, which lost 2 bases and 2 bases, there was a span of 11 bases. Germline values: CDR1 SGHRS, CDR2 YFSETQ. For the CDR3, the DNA is TGCGCCAGCAGCTTAACCGGGACACGCAATCAGCCCCAGCATTTT. Amino acids: CASSLTGTRNQPQHF.

The CDR3 loop reads CASSPSLSPNYEQYF. CDR3 sequence (DNA): TGTGCCAGCAGCCCCTCCTTGTCTCCAAACTACGAGCAGTACTTC. The chain employs TRBV3-1 (or the pseudogene TRBV3-2) and TRBJ2-7; D is undetermined. Trimming shortened V by 4 bases and J by 3 bases, and 16 bases separated the two germline ends. In germline, CDR1 is LGHDT, CDR2 YNNKEL (reference sequence). The CDR3 loop spans 15 amino acids.

The rearrangement links TRBV5-1 to TRBJ2-7, with 9 bases matching TRBD1. The CDR3 has 15 residues. Germline assignment: CDR1 SGHRS and CDR2 YFSETQ. Trimming cost V 5 bases and J 2 bases; bases outside gene matches: 8. CDR3 nucleotide sequence: TGCGCCAGCAGGGGTAAACAGGGGGCGCCCTACGAGCAGTACTTC. Protein sequence: CASRGKQGAPYEQYF.

The CDR3 bases are TGTGCCAGTAGTAAACGGACAGGGAACACTGAAGCTTTCTTT. Encoded protein: CASSKRTGNTEAFF. The chain employs TRBV19 and TRBJ1-1; 7 nucleotides agree with TRBD1. V was clipped by 4 bases and J by 1 base; unmatched bases: 3. Germline V lookup: CDR1 LNHDA, CDR2 SQIVND (reference sequence). The CDR3 spans 14 residues.

This chain links TRBV27 with TRBJ1-2, with 8 positions matching TRBD1. CDR3 length equals 16 residues. From germline, CDR1 is MNHEY and CDR2 SMNVEV (reference sequence). The ends lost 0 bases at V and 1 base at J; junction bases unmatched: 4. The CDR3: CASSLSTGGYNYGYTF. DNA of the CDR3: TGTGCCAGCAGTTTATCAACAGGGGGGTATAACTATGGCTACACCTTC.

This sequence joins TRBV18 and TRBJ2-7, with 7 bases that match TRBD1. The junction had 5 bases not matched to a gene; V was cut back by 3 bases and J by 3 bases. This CDR3 is built from 14 residues. Germline CDR1 is KGHSH and CDR2 is LQKENI. CDR3 protein: CASSPRRDSYEQYF. The CDR3 DNA sequence: TGTGCCAGCTCACCGCGCCGGGACAGCTACGAGCAGTACTTC.

The V gene is TRBV7-3, the J gene TRBJ2-5; 7 nucleotides match TRBD2. Trimming at V came to 5 bases and at J to 5 bases, leaving 5 bases not matched to a gene. This CDR3 spans 13 amino acids. Germline assignment: CDR1 SGHTA and CDR2 FQGTGA. CDR3 sequence (DNA): TGTGCCAGCAGCCGCGGGGAGGGCGAGACCCAGTACTTC. Translation gives CASSRGEGETQYF.

The chain employs TRBV25-1 and TRBJ2-5; TRBD1 agrees at 7 bases. Germline V gene sequence: CDR1 MGHDK, CDR2 SYGVNS. J lost 2 bases, V lost 8 bases, and 5 bases had no gene match. The CDR3 sequence is 13 residues long. DNA for the CDR3: TGTGCCAGCGGAAGGGACAGACAAGAGACCCAGTACTTC. Protein sequence: CASGRDRQETQYF.

This chain uses TRBV19 with TRBJ1-5, with D maybe TRBD1 (6 bases). Trimming took 8 bases from V and 4 from J, leaving 12 bases between them. This CDR3 is built from 13 residues. From germline, CDR1 is LNHDA and CDR2 SQIVND (reference sequence). CDR3 loop: CASQGQGNQPQHF. The CDR3 coding sequence is TGTGCCAGTCAGGGCCAGGGGAATCAGCCCCAGCATTTT.

CDR3 sequence reads: CASSGPLDRVDSPLHF. The CDR3 DNA is TGTGCCAGCAGTGGTCCGTTGGACAGGGTGGACTCACCCCTCCACTTT. The chain combines TRBV2 with TRBJ1-6, with 8 bases fitting TRBD1. V lost 4 bases and J lost 10; bases outside the gene matches: 12. This CDR3 spans 16 amino acids. Looked up from germline, CDR1 is SNHLY and CDR2 is FYNNEI.

The V gene is TRBV6-5, the J gene TRBJ1-1, with TRBD1 as a possible D gene (5 bases). V dropped 5 bases and J dropped 2 bases, with 15 bases sitting between them. From germline, CDR1 is MNHEY and CDR2 SVGAGI. The CDR3 is made up of 15 amino acids. The CDR3 reads CASSIEGRGNTEAFF. The CDR3 DNA is TGTGCCAGCAGTATCGAGGGTAGGGGAAACACTGAAGCTTTCTTT.

The chain recombines TRBV6-5 with TRBJ1-2; 9 nucleotides align to TRBD1. This CDR3 contains 15 residues. Germline-derived CDR1 and CDR2 are MNHEY and SVGAGI. The V gene end was trimmed by 5 bases and the J gene end by 5 bases; junction bases not matched to a gene: 9. The DNA for the CDR3 is TGTGCCAGCAGTAGAAGTTGGACAGGGGAATATGGCTACACCTTC. Translating gives CASSRSWTGEYGYTF.

The chain couples TRBV2 to TRBJ1-5; D is perhaps TRBD1 (5 bases). The V and J ends lost 3 bases and 2 bases respectively, with 20 bases between them. Per germline, CDR1 SNHLY and CDR2 FYNNEI. This CDR3 spans 18 amino acids. The CDR3 coding sequence is TGTGCCAGCAGTGATTGGGGGAGGGCCCTTTTTCGCAATCAGCCCCAGCATTTT. This encodes CASSDWGRALFRNQPQHF.

The chain recombines TRBV4-2 with TRBJ1-2; TRBD1 is a possible D gene (5 bases). CDR1 is LGHNA, CDR2 YNFKEQ, per germline. The CDR3 spans 15 residues. Trimming left V 1 base short and J 6 bases short, with 15 bases between. The chain's CDR3 is CASSQVNRGADGYTF. The CDR3, as DNA: TGTGCCAGCAGCCAAGTAAATCGAGGGGCGGATGGCTACACCTTC.

This chain links TRBV27 with TRBJ2-1; 10 nucleotides line up with TRBD2. Germline-derived CDR1 and CDR2 are MNHEY and SMNVEV (reference sequence). The ends lost 3 bases at V and 1 base at J; junction bases unmatched: 3. The CDR3 totals 16 residues. The CDR3 DNA reads as TGTGCCAGCAGTTTCCTAGCGGGGGATTCCTACAATGAGCAGTTCTTC. Translating it yields CASSFLAGDSYNEQFF.

The chain combines TRBV7-9 with TRBJ1-1; no reliable D call. V gave up 6 bases and J gave up 1 base, with 18 bases separating them. The germline CDR1 and CDR2 sequences are SEHNR and FQNEAQ (reference sequence). This CDR3 has 16 residues. CDR3 nucleotide sequence: TGTGCCAGCAGGACCTTTTTTGGCGGAGGGAACACTGAAGCTTTCTTT. Its protein product is CASRTFFGGGNTEAFF.

This clone was observed once. This chain uses TRBV11-3 with TRBJ2-3; TRBD2 agrees at 8 bases. The CDR3 has 14 amino acids. Germline V gene lookup returns CDR1 SGHNT and CDR2 YENEEA. With 5 bases clipped from V and 1 base from J, the junction kept 2 bases outside the gene matches. The CDR3 DNA reads as TGTGCCAGCAGCCCGACTAGCGGCACAGATACGCAGTATTTT. Its translation: CASSPTSGTDTQYF.

This chain uses TRBV10-3 with TRBJ2-7; 11 positions match TRBD2. The germline V gene encodes CDR1 ENHRY and CDR2 SYGVKD. The CDR3 consists of 14 residues. J lost 9 bases, V lost 3 bases, and 7 bases had no gene match. Here the CDR3 reads CAISDLAGGLGQYF. CDR3 DNA: TGTGCCATCAGTGATTTAGCGGGGGGGCTCGGGCAGTACTTC.

This clone was observed a few times. The chain links TRBV7-2 to TRBJ2-6, with TRBD1 as a possible D gene (5 bases). The CDR3 length is 15 residues. Per germline, CDR1 SGHTA and CDR2 FQGNSA. Trimming removed 5 bases from V and 2 bases from J, with 10 bases in between. CDR3 sequence reads: CASSPGSAGANVLTF. The CDR3, as DNA: TGTGCCAGCAGCCCAGGGTCCGCTGGGGCCAACGTCCTGACTTTC. Full variable domain (missing parts from reference TRBV7-2 and TRBJ2-6): GAGVSQSPSNKVTEKGKDVELRCDPISGHTALYWYRQSLGQGLEFLIYFQGNSAPDKSGLPSDRFSAERTGGSVSTLTIQRTQQEDSAVYLCASSPGSAGANVLTFGAGSRLTVL.

The rearrangement links TRBV28 to TRBJ1-4; D uncertain. The CDR3 loop spans 13 amino acids. Per germline, CDR1 MDHEN and CDR2 SYDVKM. Trimming took off 6 bases at V and 4 bases at J, with 9 bases between the two ends. CDR3 coding DNA: TGTGCCAGCAGAAACGCGGGTAATGAAAAACTGTTTTTT. As protein: CASRNAGNEKLFF.

This clone was recorded only once. The chain has TRBV5-1 and TRBJ1-2; no clear D gene. In germline, CDR1 is SGHRS, CDR2 YFSETQ. CDR3 length: 14 residues. Between the trimmed V and J ends, which lost 0 bases and 4 bases, there was a span of 10 bases. In DNA, the CDR3 is TGCGCCAGCAGCTTGGATATAGGAGGCTATGGCTACACCTTC. It specifies CASSLDIGGYGYTF. Full variable domain (rest looked up from reference TRBV5-1 and TRBJ1-2): KAGVTQTPRYLIKTRGQQVTLSCSPISGHRSVSWYQQTPGQGLQFLFEYFSETQRNKGNFPGRFSGRQFSNSRSEMNVSTLELGDSALYLCASSLDIGGYGYTFGSGTRLTVV.

The genes are TRBV3-1 (or the pseudogene TRBV3-2) and TRBJ1-3, with unresolved D. Germline V gives CDR1 LGHDT, CDR2 YNNKEL (reference sequence). V lost 4 bases to trimming and J lost 0 bases, with 7 bases between them. CDR3 length: 14 residues. CDR3 bases: TGTGCCAGCAGCCCCCTCCTCTCTGGAAACACCATATATTTT. It yields the protein CASSPLLSGNTIYF.

The chain combines TRBV6-6 with TRBJ2-2; D unclear. Trimming removed 4 bases at V and 6 bases at J, with 9 bases between. Germline assignment: CDR1 MNHNY and CDR2 SVGAGI (reference sequence). The CDR3 covers 13 residues. DNA for the CDR3: TGTGCCAGCAGTTCGGTAACGGCCGGGGAGCTGTTTTTT. It is translated as CASSSVTAGELFF.

This sequence joins TRBV2 and TRBJ1-5, with D perhaps matching TRBD1 (5 bases). In germline, CDR1 is SNHLY, CDR2 FYNNEI. V was cut by 7 bases and J by 3 bases, with 10 bases left in between. This CDR3 has 13 residues. The CDR3 DNA sequence: TGTGCCAGCATAAGAGGGGTCAATCAGCCCCAGCATTTT. Translated, it gives CASIRGVNQPQHF.

V gene TRBV7-2 combines with J gene TRBJ1-5; D remains unclear. The CDR3 totals 15 residues. Germline-derived CDR1 and CDR2 are SGHTA and FQGNSA. The V end was cut by 3 bases, the J end by 0 bases, with 9 bases between. The CDR3 here is CASSFNTGSNQPQHF. CDR3 in DNA: TGTGCCAGCAGCTTCAATACCGGTAGCAATCAGCCCCAGCATTTT.